Presented here are 3 T cell receptor beta chains from one specimen sequenced in a study of siplizumab effects on memory and regulatory T cells. This table comes from immunoSEQ multiplex PCR, and its TCRdb copy is limited to in-frame clones, with some not included. The table has fewer than 120,000 clones, around nine tenths seen once. Sequencing was done on a sample of CD4+ T cells sorted from blood. All receptors come from a human donor in good health.

This chain joins TRBV6-6 and TRBJ2-3; unclear D gene. V lost 7 bases, J lost 4 bases, and 15 bases lay in between. CDR1 and CDR2 (germline): MNHNY, SVGAGI (reference sequence). The CDR3 contains 14 residues. The CDR3 DNA sequence: TGTGCCAGCACCACTCCCGGCGGCGCAGATACGCAGTATTTT. This encodes CASTTPGGADTQYF.

J is TRBJ1-2 and V is TRBV6-5, with TRBD1 as a possible D gene (5 bases). This CDR3 contains 15 residues. The V end was cut by 0 bases, the J end by 8 bases, with 16 bases between. The V gene's germline CDR1 is MNHEY and CDR2 SVGAGI. CDR3 sequence (DNA): TGTGCCAGCAGTTACTCGAGGCGGAAGAGGGACGGCTACACCTTC. This sequence encodes CASSYSRRKRDGYTF.

The V gene is TRBV25-1, the J gene TRBJ1-4; D may be TRBD1 (6 bases). CDR1 and CDR2 from the germline V gene are MGHDK and SYGVNS. The V end lost 8 bases, the J end lost 7 bases, and 26 bases lay between the germline ends. The CDR3 is made up of 17 amino acids. The CDR3 DNA sequence: TGTGCCAGCGAGACGGGGGGCGGGCGGACCGCCGCTGAAAAACTGTTTTTT. Its protein product is CASETGGGRTAAEKLFF.